This TCR beta chain was sequenced in a study of control samples from healthy donors and cancer patients. The germline CDR1 and CDR2 sequences are MDHEN and SYDVKM. Trimming shortened V by 7 bases and J by 0 bases, and 13 bases separated the two germline ends. The CDR3 runs 16 residues. TCRdb keeps only in-frame clones here, not all; method: immunoSEQ multiplex PCR. The sample has about 190,000 clones. This rearrangement joins TRBV28 to TRBJ2-6, with D perhaps TRBD1 (6 bases). The clonotype comes from a woman in her 30s in good health. Sequenced material: blood. The DNA of the CDR3 is TGTGCCAGCAACAGGGTGGCTAGCTCTGGGGCCAACGTCCTGACTTTC. It encodes CASNRVASSGANVLTF.